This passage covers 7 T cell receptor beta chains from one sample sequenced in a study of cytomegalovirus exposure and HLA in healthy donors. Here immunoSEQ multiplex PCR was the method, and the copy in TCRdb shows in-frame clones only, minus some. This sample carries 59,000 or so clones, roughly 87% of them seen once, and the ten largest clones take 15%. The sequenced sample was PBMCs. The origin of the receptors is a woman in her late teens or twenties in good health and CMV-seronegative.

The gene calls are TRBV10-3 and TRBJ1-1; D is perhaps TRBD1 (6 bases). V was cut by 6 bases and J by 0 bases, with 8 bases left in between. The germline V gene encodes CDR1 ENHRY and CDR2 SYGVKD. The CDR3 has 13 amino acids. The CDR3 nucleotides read TGTGCCATCAGCGACAGGATGAACACTGAAGCTTTCTTT. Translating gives CAISDRMNTEAFF.

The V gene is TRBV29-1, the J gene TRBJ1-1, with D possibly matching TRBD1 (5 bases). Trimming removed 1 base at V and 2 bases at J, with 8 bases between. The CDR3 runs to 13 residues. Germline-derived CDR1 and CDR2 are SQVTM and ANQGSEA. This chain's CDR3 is CSVEGQTNTEAFF. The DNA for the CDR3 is TGCAGCGTTGAAGGACAGACTAACACTGAAGCTTTCTTT.

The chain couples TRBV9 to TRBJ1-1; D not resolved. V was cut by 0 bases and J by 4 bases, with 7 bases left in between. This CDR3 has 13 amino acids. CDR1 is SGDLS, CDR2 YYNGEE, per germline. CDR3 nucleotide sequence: TGTGCCAGCAGCGTAGGAGGGAGCACTGAAGCTTTCTTT. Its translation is CASSVGGSTEAFF.

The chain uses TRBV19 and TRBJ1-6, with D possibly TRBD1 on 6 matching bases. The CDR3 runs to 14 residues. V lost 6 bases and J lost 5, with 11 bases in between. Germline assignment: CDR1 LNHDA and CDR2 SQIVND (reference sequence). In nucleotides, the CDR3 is TGTGCCAGTAGAGCGGACAGTGATAATTCACCCCTCCACTTT. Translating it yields CASRADSDNSPLHF. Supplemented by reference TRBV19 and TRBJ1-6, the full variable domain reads DGGITQSPKYLFRKEGQNVTLSCEQNLNHDAMYWYRQDPGQGLRLIYYSQIVNDFQKGDIAEGYSVSREKKESFPLTVTSAQKNPTAFYLCASRADSDNSPLHFGNGTRLTVT.

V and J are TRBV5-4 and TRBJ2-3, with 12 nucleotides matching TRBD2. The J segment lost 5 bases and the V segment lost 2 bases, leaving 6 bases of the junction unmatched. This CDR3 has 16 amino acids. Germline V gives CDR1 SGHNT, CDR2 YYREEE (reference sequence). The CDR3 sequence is CASSFLTSGRLDTQYF. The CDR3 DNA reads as TGTGCCAGCAGCTTCTTGACTAGCGGGAGATTAGATACGCAGTATTTT.

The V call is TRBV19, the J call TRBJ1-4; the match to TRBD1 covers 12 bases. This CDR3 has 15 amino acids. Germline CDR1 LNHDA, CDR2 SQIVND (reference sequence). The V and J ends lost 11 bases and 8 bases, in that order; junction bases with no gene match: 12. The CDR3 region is CASWDRGLPQEKLFF. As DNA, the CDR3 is TGTGCCTCGTGGGACAGGGGGCTTCCTCAAGAAAAACTGTTTTTT.

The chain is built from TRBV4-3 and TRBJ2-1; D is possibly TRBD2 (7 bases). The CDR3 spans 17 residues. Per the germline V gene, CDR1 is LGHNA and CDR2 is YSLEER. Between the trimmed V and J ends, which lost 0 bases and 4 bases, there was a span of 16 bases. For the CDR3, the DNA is TGCGCCAGCAGCCAAGAGGGGGCGGGAGCTTATTACAATGAGCAGTTCTTC. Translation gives CASSQEGAGAYYNEQFF.